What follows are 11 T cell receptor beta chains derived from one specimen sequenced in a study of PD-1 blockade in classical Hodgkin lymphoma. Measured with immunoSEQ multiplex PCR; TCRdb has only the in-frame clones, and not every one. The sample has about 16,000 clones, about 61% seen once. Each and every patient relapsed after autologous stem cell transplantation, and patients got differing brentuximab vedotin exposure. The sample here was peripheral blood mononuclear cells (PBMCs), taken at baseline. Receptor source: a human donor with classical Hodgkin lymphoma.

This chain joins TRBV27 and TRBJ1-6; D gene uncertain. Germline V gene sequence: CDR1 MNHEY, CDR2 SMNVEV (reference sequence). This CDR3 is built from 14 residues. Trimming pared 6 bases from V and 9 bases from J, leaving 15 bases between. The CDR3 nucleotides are TGTGCCAGCAGCTCCCTCGGGTCCGGTTCACCCCTCCACTTT. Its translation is CASSSLGSGSPLHF.

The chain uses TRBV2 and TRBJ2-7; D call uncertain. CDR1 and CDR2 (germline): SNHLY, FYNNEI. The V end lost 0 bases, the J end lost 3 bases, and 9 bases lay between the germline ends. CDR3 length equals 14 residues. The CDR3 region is CASSEAVPHYEQYF. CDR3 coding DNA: TGTGCCAGCAGTGAAGCAGTCCCCCACTACGAGCAGTACTTC. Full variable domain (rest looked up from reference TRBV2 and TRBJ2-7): EPEVTQTPSHQVTQMGQEVILRCVPISNHLYFYWYRQILGQKVEFLVSFYNNEISEKSEIFDDQFSVERPDGSNFTLKIRSTKLEDSAMYFCASSEAVPHYEQYFGPGTRLTVT.

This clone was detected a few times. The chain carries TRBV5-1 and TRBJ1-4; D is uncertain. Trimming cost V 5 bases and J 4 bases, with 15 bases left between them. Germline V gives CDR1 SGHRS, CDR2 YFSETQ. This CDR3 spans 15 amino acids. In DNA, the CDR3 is TGCGCCAGCAGTTCGGAGGCTCAGCTTAATGAAAAACTGTTTTTT. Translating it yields CASSSEAQLNEKLFF. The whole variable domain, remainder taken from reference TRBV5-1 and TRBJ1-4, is KAGVTQTPRYLIKTRGQQVTLSCSPISGHRSVSWYQQTPGQGLQFLFEYFSETQRNKGNFPGRFSGRQFSNSRSEMNVSTLELGDSALYLCASSSEAQLNEKLFFGSGTQLSVL.

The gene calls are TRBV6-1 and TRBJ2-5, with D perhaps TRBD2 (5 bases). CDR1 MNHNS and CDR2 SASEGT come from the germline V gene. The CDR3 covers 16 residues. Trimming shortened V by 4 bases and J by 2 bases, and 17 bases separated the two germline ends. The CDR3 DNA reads TGTGCCAGCAGTGCTAAACTAGAGTGGGGACAAGAGACCCAGTACTTC. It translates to CASSAKLEWGQETQYF.

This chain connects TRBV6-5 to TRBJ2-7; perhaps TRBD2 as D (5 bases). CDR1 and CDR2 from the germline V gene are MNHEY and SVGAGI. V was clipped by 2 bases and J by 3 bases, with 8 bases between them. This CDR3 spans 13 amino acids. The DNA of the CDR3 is TGTGCCAGCAGTTACAGGGAGTTCTACGAGCAGTACTTC. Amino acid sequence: CASSYREFYEQYF.

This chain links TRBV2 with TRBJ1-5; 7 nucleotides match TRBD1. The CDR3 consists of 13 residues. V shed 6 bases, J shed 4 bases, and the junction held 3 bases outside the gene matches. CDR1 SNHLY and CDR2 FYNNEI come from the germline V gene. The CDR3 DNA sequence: TGTGCCAGCAGGTTGACAGGGAATCAGCCCCAGCATTTT. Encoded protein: CASRLTGNQPQHF.

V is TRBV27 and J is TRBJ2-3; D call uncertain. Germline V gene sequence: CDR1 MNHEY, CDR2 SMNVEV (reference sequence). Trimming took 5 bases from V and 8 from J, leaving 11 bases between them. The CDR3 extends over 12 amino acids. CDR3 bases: TGTGCCAGCAGTCAGATCAAGGGTACGCAGTATTTT. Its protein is CASSQIKGTQYF.

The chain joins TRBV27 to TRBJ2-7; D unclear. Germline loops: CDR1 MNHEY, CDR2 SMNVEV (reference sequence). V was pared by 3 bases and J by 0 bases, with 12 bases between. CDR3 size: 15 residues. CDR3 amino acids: CASSLTTQLSYEQYF. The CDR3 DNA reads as TGTGCCAGCAGTTTGACGACCCAACTCTCCTACGAGCAGTACTTC.

The CDR3 here is CSVAMGGPPEAFF. The DNA for the CDR3 is TGCAGCGTTGCAATGGGGGGCCCTCCTGAAGCTTTCTTT. The chain combines TRBV29-1 with TRBJ1-1; maybe TRBD1 (6 bases). Trimming shortened V by 4 bases and J by 6 bases, and 15 bases separated the two germline ends. CDR1 is SQVTM and CDR2 is ANQGSEA in the germline V gene. The CDR3 totals 13 residues.

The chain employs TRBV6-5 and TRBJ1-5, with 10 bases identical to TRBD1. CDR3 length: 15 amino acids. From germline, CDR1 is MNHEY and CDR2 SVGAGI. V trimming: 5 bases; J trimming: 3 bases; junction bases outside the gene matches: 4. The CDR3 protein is CASSTDRGPNQPQHF. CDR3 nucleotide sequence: TGTGCCAGCAGTACTGACAGGGGGCCCAATCAGCCCCAGCATTTT.

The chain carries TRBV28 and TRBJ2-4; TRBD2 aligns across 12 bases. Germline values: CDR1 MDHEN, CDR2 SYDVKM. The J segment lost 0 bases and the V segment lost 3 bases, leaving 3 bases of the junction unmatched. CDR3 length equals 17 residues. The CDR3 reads CASSLRTSGVAKNIQYF. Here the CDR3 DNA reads TGTGCCAGCAGTTTGCGGACTAGCGGGGTAGCCAAAAACATTCAGTACTTC.